Here is one T cell receptor beta chain with its context. This CDR3 comprises 16 residues. V shed 2 bases and J 3 bases; nucleotides not matched to a gene: 5. CDR1 SGHRS and CDR2 YFSETQ come from the germline V gene. This sample is drawn from a study of blood T cell repertoires in COVID-19. Background on the study: Acute and convalescent COVID-19 samples came from the United States, Italy and Spain. The analysed material was cDNA or gDNA that came from T cells, B-cell-depleted T cells, or PBMCs.

Per the authors' pipeline: Reference gene primer amplification yielded estimated nucleated cell counts. TCRdb's copy holds only in-frame clones and misses some; the assay was immunoSEQ multiplex PCR. That table furnishes V, J and clone size, whereas the DNA furnished D and trimming. There are about 94,000 clones in the sample; 80% to 85% occur only once, and around 5.8% lies in the top ten. This chain links TRBV5-1 with TRBJ2-3; 11 nucleotides align to TRBD2. This TCR came from a man aged 60 to 75 with acute or convalescent COVID-19. Sample: peripheral blood. CDR3 DNA: TGCGCCAGCAGCTTAGGTACTAGCGGGGGTACAGATACGCAGTATTTT. Protein: CASSLGTSGGTDTQYF.